This is a list of T cell receptor beta chains from one sample in a study of cytomegalovirus exposure and HLA in healthy donors. Sequencing used immunoSEQ multiplex PCR; TCRdb keeps in-frame clones, though not all of them. The sample gives 150,000 or so clones, nearly 80% of which show up once; just under 6.5% is in the top ten. The sequenced material came from PBMCs. Every receptor here comes from a man aged 40-49 years in good health and CMV-seropositive. Each CDR3 is given with its conserved first and last residue. D genes are given only for firm matches. The listing skips clone size in some rows; elsewhere it reads once, few, many or a size class.

TGTGCCAGCAGCACAGGGACTAGCGGGAAGGGGCAGTACTTC	CASSTGTSGKGQYF	TRBD2	TRBJ2-7	TRBV5-4	.
TGTGCCAGCAGTTTCTCGGGGGGGGATACGCAGTATTTT	CASSFSGGDTQYF	TRBD2	TRBJ2-3	TRBV28	.
TGTGCCAGCAGTGAACCGGGACAGGGCCCTGAAAAACTGTTTTTT	CASSEPGQGPEKLFF	TRBD1	TRBJ1-4	TRBV6-1	.
TGTGCCAGCAGCTTAGATTGGGGGCGCACCTACGAGCAGTACTTC	CASSLDWGRTYEQYF	.	TRBJ2-7	TRBV11-2	.
TGTGCCAGCAGCTTGGACACAACCTATGGCTACACCTTC	CASSLDTTYGYTF	.	TRBJ1-2	TRBV5-5	.
TGTGCCAGCAGCGTAGGGACAGGGGCGCGGGAAGCTTTCTTT	CASSVGTGAREAFF	TRBD1	TRBJ1-1	TRBV9	.
TGTGCCACCAGCAGCAGCCTGACAGACTACGAGCAGTACTTC	CATSSSLTDYEQYF	.	TRBJ2-7	TRBV15	few
TGCGCCAGCAGCCTCCCTGGACTAGCGGACCTCACCGGGGAGCTGTTTTTT	CASSLPGLADLTGELFF	TRBD2	TRBJ2-2	TRBV5-1	.
TGTGCTAGTGGAAGCTCGACAGGGAACGAGCAGTACTTC	CASGSSTGNEQYF	TRBD1	TRBJ2-7	TRBV12-5	.
TGTGCCAGCTCGCCTGGACAGGGATCGAGCAATCAGCCCCAGCATTTT	CASSPGQGSSNQPQHF	TRBD1	TRBJ1-5	TRBV18	.
TGTGCCAGCAGTCAAACTACAGGGGCCTCCAGTGAAAAACTGTTTTTT	CASSQTTGASSEKLFF	TRBD1	TRBJ1-4	TRBV2	.
TGTGCCAGCAGCTTGGCCAGGACTAGCTCCTACAATGAGCAGTTCTTC	CASSLARTSSYNEQFF	TRBD2	TRBJ2-1	TRBV5-6	.
TGCGCCAGCAGCTTGGATGCGACAGGGGACACCGGGGAGCTGTTTTTT	CASSLDATGDTGELFF	TRBD1	TRBJ2-2	TRBV5-1	.
TGCGCCAGCAGTGAGTCCGGCAGGGGGCAGGTCGAGCAGTACTTC	CASSESGRGQVEQYF	TRBD1	TRBJ2-7	TRBV10-2	.
TGTGCCAGCGGGACAGGGGGCGCGAACTCTCTCGGGCAGTACTTC	CASGTGGANSLGQYF	TRBD1	TRBJ2-7	TRBV11-1	.
TGTGCCAGCAGTTTCGGTAATGCCGTCGCTAACTATGGCTACACCTTC	CASSFGNAVANYGYTF	.	TRBJ1-2	TRBV28	.
TGTGCCAGCAGCGACCCGGGACAGGGATGGCGAACTGAAGCTTTCTTT	CASSDPGQGWRTEAFF	TRBD1	TRBJ1-1	TRBV9	.
TGTGCCAGTAGTATGGCGAGCGGGAGGTACAATGAGCAGTTCTTC	CASSMASGRYNEQFF	TRBD2	TRBJ2-1	TRBV19	once
TGTGCCTGGAGTGTAATGGAGGGAGACGAGCAGTACTTC	CAWSVMEGDEQYF	.	TRBJ2-7	TRBV30	once
TGTGCCAGCAGCGTTCAAGCGGGAGGTGGCGGCGAGCAGTACTTC	CASSVQAGGGGEQYF	TRBD2	TRBJ2-7	TRBV9	.
TGTGCCAGCAGCCTTTACACCGGGGAGCTGTTTTTT	CASSLYTGELFF	.	TRBJ2-2	TRBV9	.
TGCGCCAGCAGCCTAATCTCGACAAACACTGAAGCTTTCTTT	CASSLISTNTEAFF	.	TRBJ1-1	TRBV5-1	.
TGTGCCAGCTCACTTAGACAGGGCTCCTACAATGAGCAGTTCTTC	CASSLRQGSYNEQFF	TRBD1	TRBJ2-1	TRBV18	.
TGCGCCAGCAGTGAGAGGGGTTCCTACGAGCAGTACTTC	CASSERGSYEQYF	.	TRBJ2-7	TRBV10-2	.
TGTGCCAGCAGCCCTACGGGGAGCGGGAACACCGGGGAGCTGTTTTTT	CASSPTGSGNTGELFF	.	TRBJ2-2	TRBV9	.
TGTGCCACCCCGAGAGCGGGAGGTTACACCGGGGAGCTGTTTTTT	CATPRAGGYTGELFF	TRBD2	TRBJ2-2	TRBV19	.
TGTGCCAGCAAAGGGACAGGTTCCAATCAGCCCCAGCATTTT	CASKGTGSNQPQHF	.	TRBJ1-5	TRBV21-1	.
TGTGCCAGAAGCTTAGCATTCTTGCGGGAGGATTGCACCGGGGAGCTGTTTTTT	CARSLAFLREDCTGELFF	.	TRBJ2-2	TRBV7-5	.
TGTGCCAGCAGCCAAGATGGACAAAACACCGGGGAGCTGTTTTTT	CASSQDGQNTGELFF	.	TRBJ2-2	TRBV4-2	many
TGTGCCAGCAGCTTGGCCGACAGGGCCTACAATGAGCAGTTCTTC	CASSLADRAYNEQFF	TRBD1	TRBJ2-1	TRBV5-6	.
TGTGCCAGTAGTATCGGACTAGCGGAGATATACAATGAGCAGTTCTTC	CASSIGLAEIYNEQFF	TRBD2	TRBJ2-1	TRBV19	.
TGCGCCAGCAGTATGATAGCGGGAGGGCCGGGTGAGCAGTTCTTC	CASSMIAGGPGEQFF	TRBD2	TRBJ2-1	TRBV10-1	.
TGTGCCAGCAGCCCCCGGACAGGGTCCAAGACCCAGTACTTC	CASSPRTGSKTQYF	TRBD1	TRBJ2-5	TRBV7-2	.
TGCGCCAGCAGCCCTGCTCTAGCGGCCGCGGGCACCGGGGAGCTGTTTTTT	CASSPALAAAGTGELFF	TRBD2	TRBJ2-2	TRBV10-1	.
TGTGCCAGTAGAAATGGACTATTAGATACGCAGTATTTT	CASRNGLLDTQYF	.	TRBJ2-3	TRBV19	.
TGTGCCAGCACCCTCGGACAGCTGAACACTGAAGCTTTCTTT	CASTLGQLNTEAFF	.	TRBJ1-1	TRBV6-5	.
TGTGCCAGCAGCTTCATCAGCGGAGTTTCCCAAGAGACCCAGTACTTC	CASSFISGVSQETQYF	.	TRBJ2-5	TRBV11-2	few
TGCGCCAGCAGCTTGGCCGTAAGGCAGGCGAATTCACCCCTCCACTTT	CASSLAVRQANSPLHF	.	TRBJ1-6	TRBV5-1	.
TGCGCCAGCAGCTTGGTAGCAGGGAACAATGAGCAGTTCTTC	CASSLVAGNNEQFF	.	TRBJ2-1	TRBV5-1	.
TGCGCCAGCAGCCAAGTTGCGACTTACACCGGGGAGCTGTTTTTT	CASSQVATYTGELFF	.	TRBJ2-2	TRBV4-1	.
TGTGCCAGCTCACCACCGACTCCGACAAAGACAGGGGGCTTCTACGAGCAGTACTTC	CASSPPTPTKTGGFYEQYF	TRBD1	TRBJ2-7	TRBV18	.
TGTGCCAGCAGCGCGACACGGGAAGGCTATGGCTACACCTTC	CASSATREGYGYTF	.	TRBJ1-2	TRBV7-8	few
TGTGCCAGCAGTCGTAGGGGGGGTAGCACTGAAGCTTTCTTT	CASSRRGGSTEAFF	.	TRBJ1-1	TRBV7-9	.
TGTGCCAGTAGTATGCGGCAGCTCTCCTACGAGCAGTACTTC	CASSMRQLSYEQYF	.	TRBJ2-7	TRBV19	.
TGTGCCACCAGCAGGCGGACAGGGGGCGAGGAAAAACTGTTTTTT	CATSRRTGGEEKLFF	TRBD1	TRBJ1-4	TRBV15	few
TGTGCCAGCAGCTCGGGACTAGCGGGACCCACCGGGGAGCTGTTTTTT	CASSSGLAGPTGELFF	TRBD2	TRBJ2-2	TRBV5-6	.
TGCAGTGCTCGCTGGGGGGTGAAACTGTTTTTT	CSARWGVKLFF	.	TRBJ1-4	TRBV20-1	.
TGTGCCAGTACGGGACAGGGTAATCAGCCCCAGCATTTT	CASTGQGNQPQHF	TRBD1	TRBJ1-5	TRBV19	.
TGCGCCAGCAGCTTGGGTAACAGGGGAACCGGGGAGCTGTTTTTT	CASSLGNRGTGELFF	TRBD1	TRBJ2-2	TRBV5-1	few
TGTGCCAGCAGTTTGACAGGGGGGTATCAGCCCCAGCATTTT	CASSLTGGYQPQHF	TRBD1	TRBJ1-5	TRBV28	.
TGCGCCAGCAGCTTAGGGGAAATTACAGATACGCAGTATTTT	CASSLGEITDTQYF	.	TRBJ2-3	TRBV5-1	.
TGTGCCAGCAGCCCAACCGGACAGGGGGCACGGGAGACCCAGTACTTC	CASSPTGQGARETQYF	TRBD1	TRBJ2-5	TRBV5-4	.